This is a list of T cell receptor beta chains from one sample in a study of cytomegalovirus exposure and HLA in healthy donors. Sequencing used immunoSEQ multiplex PCR; TCRdb keeps in-frame clones, though not all of them. The sample contains approximately 200,000 clones, roughly four fifths of which appear only once. Sequenced material: PBMCs. The receptors come from a girl between 5 and 17 years old in good health and CMV-seronegative. The CDR3 runs from the conserved cysteine through the conserved F or W. D genes are given only for firm matches. Size is stated for part of the rows, as once, few or many counts, or as a class when the clone is expanded.

size	V	D	J	DNA	CDR3
.	TRBV18	TRBD2	TRBJ2-3	TGTGCCAGCTCACCACCGCTGAGCGGGAGTTTTAGAGATACGCAGTATTTT	CASSPPLSGSFRDTQYF
.	TRBV6-5	TRBD1	TRBJ2-5	TGTGCCAGCAGATTTCAACAGGGGGCGGAGACCCAGTACTTC	CASRFQQGAETQYF
.	TRBV27	.	TRBJ1-5	TGTGCCAGCAGTCCCACGAATTACGTCGGAGGCAGAAATAGCAATCAGCCCCAGCATTTT	CASSPTNYVGGRNSNQPQHF
.	TRBV2	.	TRBJ1-2	TGTGCCAGCATGGCCAACTATGGCTACACCTTC	CASMANYGYTF
.	TRBV18	TRBD1	TRBJ1-2	TGTGCCAGCTCGCCGGGACAGAACTATGGCTACACCTTC	CASSPGQNYGYTF
.	TRBV19	TRBD2	TRBJ2-1	TGTGCCAGTAGTATCTTTCGAGCGGGAGGTGATAATGAGCAGTTCTTC	CASSIFRAGGDNEQFF
.	TRBV21-1	.	TRBJ1-1	TGTGCCATACAGGGGGTGACTGAAGCTTTCTTT	CAIQGVTEAFF
.	TRBV2	.	TRBJ1-5	TGTGCCAGCAAGGAGGGAGGATGGGCCAATCAGCCCCAGCATTTT	CASKEGGWANQPQHF
.	TRBV10-1	.	TRBJ2-1	TGCGCCAGCAGCTCCGCCAGTTCCAATGAGCAGTTCTTC	CASSSASSNEQFF
.	TRBV25-1	TRBD1	TRBJ2-4	TGTGCCAGCAGTCCCCGGGACAGGGGGTTCCTAGCCAAAAACATTCAGTACTTC	CASSPRDRGFLAKNIQYF
.	TRBV6-5	.	TRBJ2-2	TGTGCCAGCAGTGGGCTAGCAGAGACGATCGGGGAGCTGTTTTTT	CASSGLAETIGELFF
.	TRBV5-5	.	TRBJ1-2	TGTGCCAGCAGCTTGGGGACAGTAGCTAACTATGGCTACACCTTC	CASSLGTVANYGYTF
.	TRBV6-1	.	TRBJ2-7	TGTGCCAGCAGTGAAATAAGGGGTTACGAGCAGTACTTC	CASSEIRGYEQYF
.	TRBV4-1	TRBD1	TRBJ2-7	TGCGCCAGCAGCCAAGAATCAGGGGGCGGCGAGCAGTACTTC	CASSQESGGGEQYF
.	TRBV6-5	.	TRBJ1-5	TGTGCCAGCAGTTACGCTCGGAGCAATCAGCCCCAGCATTTT	CASSYARSNQPQHF
.	TRBV4-1	TRBD1	TRBJ2-1	TGCGCCAGCAGCCAATCACCGGGACAGGGAACCAATGAGCAGTTCTTC	CASSQSPGQGTNEQFF
.	TRBV27	TRBD1	TRBJ1-6	TGTGCCAGCAGTTTATTTGGGACAGGGGGGAGCTCACCCCTCCACTTT	CASSLFGTGGSSPLHF
.	TRBV21-1	.	TRBJ2-7	TGTGCCAGCAGCAAACCTCAGGGTTACGAGCAGTACTTC	CASSKPQGYEQYF
few	TRBV5-6	TRBD1	TRBJ2-2	TGTGCCAGCAGCTTGGGGACAGGGTCCAACGGGGAGCTGTTTTTT	CASSLGTGSNGELFF
.	TRBV27	.	TRBJ1-3	TGTGCCAGCAGTGTGACAGTCGGAAACACCATATATTTT	CASSVTVGNTIYF
.	TRBV7-3	.	TRBJ2-1	TGTGCCAGCAGCTTAACTAATTCAGGGGCTGAGCAGTTCTTC	CASSLTNSGAEQFF
.	TRBV21-1	.	TRBJ2-1	TGTGCCAGCAGCCAATCGGATAGGGACTACCGGAACAATGAGCAGTTCTTC	CASSQSDRDYRNNEQFF
few	TRBV5-6	.	TRBJ1-2	TGTGCCAGCAGGTTCGAGGTACAGGGACCGGGGGGCTACACCTTC	CASRFEVQGPGGYTF